The entry that follows covers one T cell receptor beta chain sequence. Its target is not known. V shed 6 bases and J shed 2 bases, with 11 bases lying between them. CDR1 is MNHEY and CDR2 is SMNVEV in the germline V gene (reference sequence). This CDR3 comprises 13 residues. The sample originates from a study of T and B cells in COVID-19 patients. Study findings and constraints: Patients with COVID-19 reportedly showed strongly skewed T cell receptor beta variable and joining gene usage.

TRB was amplified from roughly 250-500 ng of blood genomic DNA. Multiplex PCR with BIOMED2 TRB-A/B primer pools amplified TRB rearrangements. Each CDR3 protein is one row after TCRdb ran MiXCR on the multiplex PCR reads. The sample gives roughly 21,000 distinct CDR3 sequences, 30% of which show up once; about 2.2% is in the top ten. Sequencing input: blood. The chain employs TRBV27 and TRBJ2-7, with D possibly matching TRBD1 (6 bases). The sequence was obtained from a human donor who had recovered from COVID-19. Here the CDR3 reads CASSLTGTYEQYF. CDR3 bases: TGTGCCAGCAGCCTTACAGGGACCTACGAGCAGTACTTC.